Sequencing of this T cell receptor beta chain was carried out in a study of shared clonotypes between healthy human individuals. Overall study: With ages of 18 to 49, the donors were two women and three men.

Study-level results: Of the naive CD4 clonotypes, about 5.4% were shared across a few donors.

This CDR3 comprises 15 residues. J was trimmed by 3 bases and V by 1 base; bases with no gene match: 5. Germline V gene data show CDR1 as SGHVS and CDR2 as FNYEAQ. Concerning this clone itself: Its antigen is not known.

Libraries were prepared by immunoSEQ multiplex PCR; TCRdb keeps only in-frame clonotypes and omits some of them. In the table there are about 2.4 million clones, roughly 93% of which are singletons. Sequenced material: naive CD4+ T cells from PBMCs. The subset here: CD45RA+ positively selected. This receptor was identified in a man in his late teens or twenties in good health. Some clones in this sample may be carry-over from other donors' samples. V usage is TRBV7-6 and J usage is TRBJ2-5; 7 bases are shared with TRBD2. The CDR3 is CASSLGTGGEETQYF. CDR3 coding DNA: TGTGCCAGCAGCTTAGGGACTGGGGGGGAAGAGACCCAGTACTTC. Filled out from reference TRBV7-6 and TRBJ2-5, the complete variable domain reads GAGVSQSPRYKVTKRGQDVALRCDPISGHVSLYWYRQALGQGPEFLTYFNYEAQQDKSGLPNDRFSAERPEGSISTLTIQRTEQRDSAMYRCASSLGTGGEETQYFGPGTRLLVL.